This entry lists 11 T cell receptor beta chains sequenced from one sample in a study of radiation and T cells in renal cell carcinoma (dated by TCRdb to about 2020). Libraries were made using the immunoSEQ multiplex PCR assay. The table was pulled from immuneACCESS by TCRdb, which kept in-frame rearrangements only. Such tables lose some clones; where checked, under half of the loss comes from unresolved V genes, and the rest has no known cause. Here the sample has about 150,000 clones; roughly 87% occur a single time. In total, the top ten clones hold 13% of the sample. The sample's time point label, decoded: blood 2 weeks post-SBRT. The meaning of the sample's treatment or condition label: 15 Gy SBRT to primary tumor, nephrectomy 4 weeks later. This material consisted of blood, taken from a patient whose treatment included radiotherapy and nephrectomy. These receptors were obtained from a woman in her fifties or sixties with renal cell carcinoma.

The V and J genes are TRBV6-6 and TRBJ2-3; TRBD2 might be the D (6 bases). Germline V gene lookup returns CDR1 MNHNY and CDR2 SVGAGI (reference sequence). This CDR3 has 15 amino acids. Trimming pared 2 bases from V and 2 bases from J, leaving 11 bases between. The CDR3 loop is CASSYLGGITDTQYF. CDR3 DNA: TGTGCCAGCAGTTACCTGGGGGGTATCACAGATACGCAGTATTTT.

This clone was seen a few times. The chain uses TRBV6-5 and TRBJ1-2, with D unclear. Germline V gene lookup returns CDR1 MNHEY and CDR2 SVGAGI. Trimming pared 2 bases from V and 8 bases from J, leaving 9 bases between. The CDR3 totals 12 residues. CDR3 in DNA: TGTGCCAGCAGTTACAACGGGCACGGCTACACCTTC. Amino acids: CASSYNGHGYTF.

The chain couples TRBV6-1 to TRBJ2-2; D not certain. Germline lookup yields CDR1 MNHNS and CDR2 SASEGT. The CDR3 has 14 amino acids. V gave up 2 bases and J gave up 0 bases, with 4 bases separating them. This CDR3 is CASSELPNTGELFF. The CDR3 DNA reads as TGTGCCAGCAGTGAACTGCCGAACACCGGGGAGCTGTTTTTT.

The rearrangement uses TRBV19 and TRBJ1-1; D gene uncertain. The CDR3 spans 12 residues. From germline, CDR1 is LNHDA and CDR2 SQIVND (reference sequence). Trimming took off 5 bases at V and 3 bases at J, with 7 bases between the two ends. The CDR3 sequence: CASSARDTEAFF. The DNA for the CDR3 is TGTGCCAGTAGTGCAAGGGACACTGAAGCTTTCTTT.

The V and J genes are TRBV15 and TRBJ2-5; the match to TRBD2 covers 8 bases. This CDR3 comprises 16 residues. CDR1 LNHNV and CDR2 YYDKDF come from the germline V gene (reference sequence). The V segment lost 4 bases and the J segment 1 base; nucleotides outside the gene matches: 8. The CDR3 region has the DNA TGTGCCACCAGCAATGTAAGCGGGGGCCCCCAAGAGACCCAGTACTTC. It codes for CATSNVSGGPQETQYF.

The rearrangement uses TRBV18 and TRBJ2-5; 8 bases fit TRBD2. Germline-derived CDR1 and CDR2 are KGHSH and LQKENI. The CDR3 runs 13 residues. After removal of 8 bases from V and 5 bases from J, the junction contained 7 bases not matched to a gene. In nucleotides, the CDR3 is TGTGCCAGCGTTACGACTAGCGTGGAGACCCAGTACTTC. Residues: CASVTTSVETQYF.

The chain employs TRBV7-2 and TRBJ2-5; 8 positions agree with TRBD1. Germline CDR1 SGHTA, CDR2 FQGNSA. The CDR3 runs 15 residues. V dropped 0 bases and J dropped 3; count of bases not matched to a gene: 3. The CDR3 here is CASSLARTGKETQYF. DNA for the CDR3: TGTGCCAGCAGCTTAGCTAGGACAGGGAAAGAGACCCAGTACTTC.

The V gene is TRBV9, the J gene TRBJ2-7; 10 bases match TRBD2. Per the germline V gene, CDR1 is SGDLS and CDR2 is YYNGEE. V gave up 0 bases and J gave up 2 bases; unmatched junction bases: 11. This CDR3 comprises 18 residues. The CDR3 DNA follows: TGTGCCAGCAGCGTAGTTGTTCTAGCGGGGGTGGTTCCCTACGAGCAGTACTTC. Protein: CASSVVVLAGVVPYEQYF.

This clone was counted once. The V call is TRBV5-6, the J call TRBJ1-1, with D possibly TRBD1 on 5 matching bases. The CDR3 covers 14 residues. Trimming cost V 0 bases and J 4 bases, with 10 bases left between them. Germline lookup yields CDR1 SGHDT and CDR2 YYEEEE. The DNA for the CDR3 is TGTGCCAGCAGCTTGGGGCAGGGTGTCACTGAAGCTTTCTTT. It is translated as CASSLGQGVTEAFF.

CDR3 sequence: CASSPPVGINYGYTF. In DNA form, the CDR3 reads TGCGCCAGCAGCCCCCCGGTCGGAATCAACTATGGCTACACCTTC. V is TRBV5-1 and J is TRBJ1-2, with D unclear. The CDR3 runs to 15 residues. Germline CDR1 and CDR2: SGHRS and YFSETQ. The V and J ends lost 4 bases and 2 bases respectively, with 15 bases between them.

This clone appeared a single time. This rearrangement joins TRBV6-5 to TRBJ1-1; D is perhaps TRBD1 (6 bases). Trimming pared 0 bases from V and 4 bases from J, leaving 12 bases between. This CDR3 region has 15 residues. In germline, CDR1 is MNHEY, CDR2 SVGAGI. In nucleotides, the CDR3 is TGTGCCAGCAGTTACTCTGGGACATTCGGCACTGAAGCTTTCTTT. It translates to CASSYSGTFGTEAFF.